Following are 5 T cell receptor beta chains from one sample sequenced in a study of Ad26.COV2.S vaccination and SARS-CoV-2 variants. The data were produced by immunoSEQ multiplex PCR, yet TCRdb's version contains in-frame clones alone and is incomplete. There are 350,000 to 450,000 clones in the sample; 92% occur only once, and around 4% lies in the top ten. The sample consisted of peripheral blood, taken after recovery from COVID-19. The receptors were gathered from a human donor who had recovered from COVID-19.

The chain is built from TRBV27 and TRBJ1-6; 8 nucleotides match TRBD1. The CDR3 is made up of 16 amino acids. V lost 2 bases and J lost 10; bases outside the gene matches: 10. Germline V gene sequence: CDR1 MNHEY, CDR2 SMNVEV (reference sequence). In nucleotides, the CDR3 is TGTGCCAGCAGTTTAACCCCGGACAGGGTAGACTCACCCCTCCACTTT. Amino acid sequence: CASSLTPDRVDSPLHF.

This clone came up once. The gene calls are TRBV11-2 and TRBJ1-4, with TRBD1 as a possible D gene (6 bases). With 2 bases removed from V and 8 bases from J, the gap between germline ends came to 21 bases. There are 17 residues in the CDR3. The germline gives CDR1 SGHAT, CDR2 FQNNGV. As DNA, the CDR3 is TGTGCCAGCAGCTTACGGGGTAGAGGGGGTCCGAACGAAAAACTGTTTTTT. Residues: CASSLRGRGGPNEKLFF. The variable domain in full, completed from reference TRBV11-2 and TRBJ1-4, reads EAGVAQSPRYKIIEKRQSVAFWCNPISGHATLYWYQQILGQGPKLLIQFQNNGVVDDSQLPKDRFSAERLKGVDSTLKIQPAKLEDSAVYLCASSLRGRGGPNEKLFFGSGTQLSVL.

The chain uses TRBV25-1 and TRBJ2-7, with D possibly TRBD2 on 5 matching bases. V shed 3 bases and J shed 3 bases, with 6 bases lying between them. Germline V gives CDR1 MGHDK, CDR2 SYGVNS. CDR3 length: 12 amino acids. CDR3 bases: TGTGCCAGCAGTGATCGGGGCTACGAGCAGTACTTC. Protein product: CASSDRGYEQYF.

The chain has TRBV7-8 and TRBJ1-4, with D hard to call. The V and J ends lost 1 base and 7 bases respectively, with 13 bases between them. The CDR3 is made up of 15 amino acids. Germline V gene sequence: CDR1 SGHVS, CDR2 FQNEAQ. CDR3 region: CASSLVIGFGEKLFF. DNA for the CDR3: TGTGCCAGCAGCTTAGTTATCGGGTTTGGTGAAAAACTGTTTTTT.

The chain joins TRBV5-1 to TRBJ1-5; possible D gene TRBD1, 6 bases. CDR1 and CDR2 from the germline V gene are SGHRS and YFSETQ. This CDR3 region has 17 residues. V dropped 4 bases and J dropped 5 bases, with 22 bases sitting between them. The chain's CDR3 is CASSPTGGTSEHQPQHF. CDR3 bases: TGCGCCAGCAGCCCCACCGGGGGGACATCGGAACATCAGCCCCAGCATTTT.